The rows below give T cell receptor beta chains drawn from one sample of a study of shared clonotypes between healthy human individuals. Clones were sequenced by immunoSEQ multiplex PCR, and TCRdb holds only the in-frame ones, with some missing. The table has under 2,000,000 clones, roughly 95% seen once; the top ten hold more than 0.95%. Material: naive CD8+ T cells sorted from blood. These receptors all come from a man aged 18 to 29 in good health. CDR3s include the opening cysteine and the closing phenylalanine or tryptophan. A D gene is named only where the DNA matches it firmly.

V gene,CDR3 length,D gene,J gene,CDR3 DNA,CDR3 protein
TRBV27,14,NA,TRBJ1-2,TGTGCCAGCAGGGAGCGGGGAGGTGGGAATGGCTACACCTTC,CASRERGGGNGYTF
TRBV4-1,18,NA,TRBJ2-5,TGCGCCAGCAGCCAAGACCCGCCAGGGGTCGTGGGGGAGGAGACCCAGTACTTC,CASSQDPPGVVGEETQYF
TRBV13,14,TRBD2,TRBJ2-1,TGTGCCAGCAGCGGGACTAGCGAGTACAATGAGCAGTTCTTC,CASSGTSEYNEQFF
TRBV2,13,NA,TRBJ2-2,TGTGCCAGCCACGGTGGGGAACCCGGGGAGCTGTTTTTT,CASHGGEPGELFF
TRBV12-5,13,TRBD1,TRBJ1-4,TGTGCTAGTGGAGAGACAGGGGGGGAAAAACTGTTTTTT,CASGETGGEKLFF
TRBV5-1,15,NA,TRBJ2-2,TGCGCCAGCAGCTTGGTGGCACAGAACACCGGGGAGCTGTTTTTT,CASSLVAQNTGELFF
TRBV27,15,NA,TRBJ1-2,TGTGCCAGCAGGCCCAGGGTGGGCCTTTGGTATGGCTACACCTTC,CASRPRVGLWYGYTF
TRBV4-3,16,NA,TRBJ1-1,TGCGCCAGCAGCCAAGATGATGCCACGATGAACACTGAAGCTTTCTTT,CASSQDDATMNTEAFF
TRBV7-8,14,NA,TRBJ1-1,TGTGCCAGCAGCCCACAGGGCCTGAACACTGAAGCTTTCTTT,CASSPQGLNTEAFF
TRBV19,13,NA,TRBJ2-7,TGTGCCAGTGGCTCGGTCAGCTCCTACGAGCAGTACTTC,CASGSVSSYEQYF
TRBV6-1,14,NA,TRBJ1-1,TGTGCCAGCAGTGCAGGGCTTCCGAACACTGAAGCTTTCTTT,CASSAGLPNTEAFF
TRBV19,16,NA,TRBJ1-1,TGTGCCAGTAGTATAGATTGGGAACAGGGTACGCGTGAAGCTTTCTTT,CASSIDWEQGTREAFF